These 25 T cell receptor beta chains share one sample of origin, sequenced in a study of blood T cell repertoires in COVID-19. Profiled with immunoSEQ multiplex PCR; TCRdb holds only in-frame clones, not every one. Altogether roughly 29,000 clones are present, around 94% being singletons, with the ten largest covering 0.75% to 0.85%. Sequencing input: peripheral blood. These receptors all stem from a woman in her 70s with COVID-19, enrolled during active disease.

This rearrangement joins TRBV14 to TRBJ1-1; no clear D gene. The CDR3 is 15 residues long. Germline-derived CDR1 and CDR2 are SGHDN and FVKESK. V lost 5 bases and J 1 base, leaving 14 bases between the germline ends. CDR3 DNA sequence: TGTGCCAGCAGCAAAGCTCCAGGCTGGAACACTGAAGCTTTCTTT. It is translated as CASSKAPGWNTEAFF.

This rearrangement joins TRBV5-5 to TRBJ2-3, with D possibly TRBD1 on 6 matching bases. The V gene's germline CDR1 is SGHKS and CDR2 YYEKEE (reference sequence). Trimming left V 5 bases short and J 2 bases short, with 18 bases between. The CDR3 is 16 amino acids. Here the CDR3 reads CASSSGHLSTTDTQYF. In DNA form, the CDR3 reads TGTGCCAGCAGTTCGGGACATCTTTCCACCACAGATACGCAGTATTTT.

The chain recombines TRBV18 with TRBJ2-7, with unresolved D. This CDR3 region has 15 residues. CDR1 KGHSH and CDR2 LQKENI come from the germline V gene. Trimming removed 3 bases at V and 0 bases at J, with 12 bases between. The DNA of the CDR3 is TGTGCCAGCTCACCCGGGTTCGGGTCCTCCTACGAGCAGTACTTC. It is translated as CASSPGFGSSYEQYF. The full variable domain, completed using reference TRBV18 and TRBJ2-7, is NAGVMQNPRHLVRRRGQEARLRCSPMKGHSHVYWYRQLPEEGLKFMVYLQKENIIDESGMPKERFSAEFPKEGPSILRIQQVVRGDSAAYFCASSPGFGSSYEQYFGPGTRLTVT.

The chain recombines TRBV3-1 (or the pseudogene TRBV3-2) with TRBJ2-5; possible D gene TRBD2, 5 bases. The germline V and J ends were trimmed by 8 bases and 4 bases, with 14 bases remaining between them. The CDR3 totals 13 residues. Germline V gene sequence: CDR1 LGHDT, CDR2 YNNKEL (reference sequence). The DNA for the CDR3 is TGTGCCAGCGGAATGGGAGTTGGAGAGACCCAGTACTTC. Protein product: CASGMGVGETQYF.

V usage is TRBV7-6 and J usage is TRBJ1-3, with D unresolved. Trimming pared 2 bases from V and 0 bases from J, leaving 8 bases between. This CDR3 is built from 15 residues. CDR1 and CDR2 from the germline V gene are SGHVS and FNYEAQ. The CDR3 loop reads CASSLQASSGNTIYF. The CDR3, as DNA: TGTGCCAGCAGCTTACAGGCCTCCTCTGGAAACACCATATATTTT.

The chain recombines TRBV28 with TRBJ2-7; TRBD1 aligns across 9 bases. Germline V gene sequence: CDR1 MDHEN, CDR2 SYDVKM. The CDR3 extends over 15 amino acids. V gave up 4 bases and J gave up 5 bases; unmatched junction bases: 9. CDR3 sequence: CASSSMGQGANEQYF. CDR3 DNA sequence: TGTGCCAGCAGTTCAATGGGACAGGGTGCTAACGAGCAGTACTTC.

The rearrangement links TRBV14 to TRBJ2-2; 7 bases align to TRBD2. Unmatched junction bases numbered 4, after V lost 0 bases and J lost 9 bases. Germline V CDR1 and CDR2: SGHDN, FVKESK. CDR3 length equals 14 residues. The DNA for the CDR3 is TGTGCCAGCAGCCAAGATGTAGCGGGCTGGGAGCTGTTTTTT. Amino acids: CASSQDVAGWELFF.

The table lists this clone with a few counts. The CDR3 nucleotides read TGTGCCAGCAGCCAAATATTAGCGGGAGGGACCGGGGAGCTGTTTTTT. This gives the protein CASSQILAGGTGELFF. This chain uses TRBV9 with TRBJ2-2; 11 bases map to TRBD2. This CDR3 region has 16 residues. Unmatched junction bases numbered 7, after V lost 4 bases and J lost 5 bases. Germline V CDR1 and CDR2: SGDLS, YYNGEE.

In DNA form, the CDR3 reads TGTGCCAGTAGTAAACAGGGATCTAGCTATGGCTACACCTTC. It yields the protein CASSKQGSSYGYTF. V is TRBV19 and J is TRBJ1-2; TRBD1 might be the D (6 bases). Between the trimmed V and J ends, which lost 4 bases and 4 bases, there was a span of 13 bases. Germline V gives CDR1 LNHDA, CDR2 SQIVND (reference sequence). This CDR3 region has 14 residues. The full variable domain, with the rest looked up from reference TRBV19 and TRBJ1-2, is DGGITQSPKYLFRKEGQNVTLSCEQNLNHDAMYWYRQDPGQGLRLIYYSQIVNDFQKGDIAEGYSVSREKKESFPLTVTSAQKNPTAFYLCASSKQGSSYGYTFGSGTRLTVV.

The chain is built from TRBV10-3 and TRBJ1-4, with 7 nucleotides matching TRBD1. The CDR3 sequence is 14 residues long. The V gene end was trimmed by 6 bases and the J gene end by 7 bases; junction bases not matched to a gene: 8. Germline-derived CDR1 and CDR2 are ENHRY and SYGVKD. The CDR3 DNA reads TGTGCCATCAGCGTACAGGGGTTCAGTGAAAAACTGTTTTTT. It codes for CAISVQGFSEKLFF.

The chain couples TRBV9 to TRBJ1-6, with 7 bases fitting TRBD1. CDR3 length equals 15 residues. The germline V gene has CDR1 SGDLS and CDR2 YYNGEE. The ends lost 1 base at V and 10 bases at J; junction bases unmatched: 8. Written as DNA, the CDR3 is TGTGCCAGCAGCGTATACCGGGACAGTGGCTCACCCCTCCACTTT. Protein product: CASSVYRDSGSPLHF.

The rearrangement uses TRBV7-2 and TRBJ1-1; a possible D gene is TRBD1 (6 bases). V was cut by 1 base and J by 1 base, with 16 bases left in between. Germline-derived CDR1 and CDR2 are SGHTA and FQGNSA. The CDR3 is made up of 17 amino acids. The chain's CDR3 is CASSLVYRAKRNTEAFF. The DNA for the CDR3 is TGTGCCAGCAGCTTAGTTTACAGGGCAAAACGGAACACTGAAGCTTTCTTT.

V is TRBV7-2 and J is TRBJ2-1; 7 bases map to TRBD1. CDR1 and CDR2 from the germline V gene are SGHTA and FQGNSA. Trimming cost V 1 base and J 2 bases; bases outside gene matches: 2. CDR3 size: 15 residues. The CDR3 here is CASSLEGQTYNEQFF. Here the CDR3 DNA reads TGTGCCAGCAGCTTAGAGGGACAGACCTACAATGAGCAGTTCTTC.

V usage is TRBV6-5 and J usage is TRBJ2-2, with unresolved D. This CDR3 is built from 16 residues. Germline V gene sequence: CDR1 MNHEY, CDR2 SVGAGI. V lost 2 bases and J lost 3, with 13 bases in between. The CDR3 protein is CASSYLREYDTGELFF. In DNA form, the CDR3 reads TGTGCCAGCAGTTACCTAAGAGAGTACGACACCGGGGAGCTGTTTTTT.

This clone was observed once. As DNA, the CDR3 is TGCGCCAGCAGTCCGGGACTAGCGAGCAATGAGCAGTTCTTC. This codes for CASSPGLASNEQFF. The chain couples TRBV4-1 to TRBJ2-1; 10 nucleotides agree with TRBD2. CDR3 length: 14 residues. After removal of 6 bases from V and 6 bases from J, the junction contained 5 bases not matched to a gene. CDR1 and CDR2 from the germline V gene are MGHRA and YSYEKL.

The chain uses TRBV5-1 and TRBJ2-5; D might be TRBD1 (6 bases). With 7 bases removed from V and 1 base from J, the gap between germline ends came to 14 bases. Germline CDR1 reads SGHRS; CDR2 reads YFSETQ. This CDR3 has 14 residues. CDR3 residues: CASGVLGGQETQYF. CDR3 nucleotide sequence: TGCGCCAGCGGTGTATTAGGGGGCCAAGAGACCCAGTACTTC.

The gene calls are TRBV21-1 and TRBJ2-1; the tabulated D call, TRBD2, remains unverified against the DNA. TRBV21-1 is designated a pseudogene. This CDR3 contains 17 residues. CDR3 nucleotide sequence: TGTGCCAGCAGAAGAGCCCCCAGCGGGAGGAAATACAATGAGCAGTTCTTC. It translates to CASRRAPSGRKYNEQFF.

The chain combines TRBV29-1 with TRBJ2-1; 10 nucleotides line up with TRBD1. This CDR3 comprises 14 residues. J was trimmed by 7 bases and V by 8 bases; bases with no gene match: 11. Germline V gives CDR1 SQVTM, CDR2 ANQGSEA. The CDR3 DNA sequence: TGCAGCATTGCTGGGACAGGGGATTCGAATGAGCAGTTCTTC. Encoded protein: CSIAGTGDSNEQFF.

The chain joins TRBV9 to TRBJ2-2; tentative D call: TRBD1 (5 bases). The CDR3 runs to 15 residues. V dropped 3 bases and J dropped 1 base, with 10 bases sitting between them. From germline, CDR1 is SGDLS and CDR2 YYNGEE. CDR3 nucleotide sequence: TGTGCCAGCAGCGAGAGAACAGGGAACACCGGGGAGCTGTTTTTT. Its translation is CASSERTGNTGELFF.

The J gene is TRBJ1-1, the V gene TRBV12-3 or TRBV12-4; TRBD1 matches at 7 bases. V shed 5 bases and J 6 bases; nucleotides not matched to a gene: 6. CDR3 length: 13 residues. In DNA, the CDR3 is TGTGCCAGCAGTACAGACAGGGCTGCTGAAGCTTTCTTT. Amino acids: CASSTDRAAEAFF.

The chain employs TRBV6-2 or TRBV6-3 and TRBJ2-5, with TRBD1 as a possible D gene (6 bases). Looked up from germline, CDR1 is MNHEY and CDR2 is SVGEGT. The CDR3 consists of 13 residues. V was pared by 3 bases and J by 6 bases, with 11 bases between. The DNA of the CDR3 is TGTGCCAGCAGTTATCCAGGGGTAAAGACCCAGTACTTC. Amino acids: CASSYPGVKTQYF.

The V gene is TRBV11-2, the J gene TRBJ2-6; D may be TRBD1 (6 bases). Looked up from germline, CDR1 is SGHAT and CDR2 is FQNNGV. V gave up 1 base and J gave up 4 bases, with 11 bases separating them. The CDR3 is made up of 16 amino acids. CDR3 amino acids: CASSLGPGEGANVLTF. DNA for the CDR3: TGTGCCAGCAGCTTAGGTCCAGGGGAAGGGGCCAACGTCCTGACTTTC.

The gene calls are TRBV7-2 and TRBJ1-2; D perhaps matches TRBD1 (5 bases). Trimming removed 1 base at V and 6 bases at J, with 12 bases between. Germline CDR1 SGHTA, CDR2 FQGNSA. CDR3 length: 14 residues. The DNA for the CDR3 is TGTGCCAGCAGCTTAGGGCGCAGGGAAAATGGCTACACCTTC. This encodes CASSLGRRENGYTF.

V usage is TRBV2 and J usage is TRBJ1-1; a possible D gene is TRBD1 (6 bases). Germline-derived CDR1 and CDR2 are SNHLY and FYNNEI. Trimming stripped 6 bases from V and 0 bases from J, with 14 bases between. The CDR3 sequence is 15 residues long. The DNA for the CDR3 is TGTGCCAGCAGCCTTTTAGGACAGTTGAACACTGAAGCTTTCTTT. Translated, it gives CASSLLGQLNTEAFF.

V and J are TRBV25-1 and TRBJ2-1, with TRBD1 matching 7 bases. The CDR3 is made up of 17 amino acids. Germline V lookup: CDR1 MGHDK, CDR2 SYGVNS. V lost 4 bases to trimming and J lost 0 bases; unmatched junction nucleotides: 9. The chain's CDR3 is CASSGSLTGSSYNEQFF. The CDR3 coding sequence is TGTGCCAGCAGTGGGAGTTTGACAGGGAGCTCCTACAATGAGCAGTTCTTC.